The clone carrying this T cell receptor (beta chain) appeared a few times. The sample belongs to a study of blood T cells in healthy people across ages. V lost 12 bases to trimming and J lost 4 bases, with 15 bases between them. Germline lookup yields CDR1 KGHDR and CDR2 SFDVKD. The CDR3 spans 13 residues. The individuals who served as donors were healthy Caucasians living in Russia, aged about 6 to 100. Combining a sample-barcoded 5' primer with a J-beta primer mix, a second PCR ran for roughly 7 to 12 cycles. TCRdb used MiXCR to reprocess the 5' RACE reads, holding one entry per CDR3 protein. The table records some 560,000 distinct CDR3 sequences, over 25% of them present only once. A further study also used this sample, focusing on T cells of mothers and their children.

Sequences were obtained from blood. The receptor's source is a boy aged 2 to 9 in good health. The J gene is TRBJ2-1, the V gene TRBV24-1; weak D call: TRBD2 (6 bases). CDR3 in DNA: TGTGCCCCACACAGAGGAGGGTACAATGAGCAGTTCTTC. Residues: CAPHRGGYNEQFF.